The rows below give T cell receptor beta chains drawn from one sample of a study of cytotoxic CD8 clonotypes in ibrutinib-treated CLL. The method was immunoSEQ multiplex PCR; TCRdb's version includes in-frame clones alone and lacks a portion of them. This table has around 10,000 clones, around three quarters appearing once. The sequencing here drew on PBMCs, taken at disease progression, from a patient treated with ibrutinib. Every receptor here comes from a human donor with chronic lymphocytic leukemia. Both conserved end residues are part of each CDR3. Each record gives: clone size, V gene, D gene, CDR3 length, J gene, CDR3 DNA, CDR3 protein. The D gene is left open where the match is weak. The size of a clone is reported for some rows only, either as once, few or many, or as a class for expanded clones.

.,TRBV18,TRBD2,13,TRBJ2-7,TGTGCCAGCTCAGCGGGAGTGGTTTACGAGCAGTACTTC,CASSAGVVYEQYF
few,TRBV9,.,14,TRBJ2-1,TGTGCCAGCAGTACCCTTAGCTCCTACAATGAGCAGTTCTTC,CASSTLSSYNEQFF
.,TRBV19,TRBD2,18,TRBJ2-7,TGTGCCAGTAGTATAGACCCCCTAGCGGGAGGGCCTTCCTACGAGCAGTACTTC,CASSIDPLAGGPSYEQYF
.,TRBV5-1,TRBD1,14,TRBJ1-1,TGCGCCAGCAGCTTGGTACAGGGGACCTCTGAAGCTTTCTTT,CASSLVQGTSEAFF
.,TRBV5-8,TRBD1,14,TRBJ2-7,TGTGCCAGCAGCTTGGGGGGACAGGGTGGCGAGCAGTACTTC,CASSLGGQGGEQYF
.,TRBV30,.,13,TRBJ2-5,TGTGCCTGGAGTGTTGGTCAGAAAGAGACCCAGTACTTC,CAWSVGQKETQYF
.,TRBV6-1,.,13,TRBJ1-5,TGTGCCAGCCACAAGGGGGGGCATCAGCCCCAGCATTTT,CASHKGGHQPQHF
.,TRBV11-3,TRBD1,16,TRBJ2-2,TGTGCCAGCAGCTTTCGGAAGGGACAGGGGACCGGGGAGCTGTTTTTT,CASSFRKGQGTGELFF
.,TRBV5-4,.,15,TRBJ1-2,TGTGCCAGCAAAAGAATACCAGGAAAGACCTATGGCTACACCTTC,CASKRIPGKTYGYTF
.,TRBV28,TRBD1,14,TRBJ1-5,TGTGCCAGCAGCCTGGACAGGGCGGGTCAGCCCCAGCATTTT,CASSLDRAGQPQHF
.,TRBV28,.,14,TRBJ1-5,TGTGCCAGCAGTTTGACAGGAGACAATCAGCCCCAGCATTTT,CASSLTGDNQPQHF
.,TRBV7-2,TRBD1,15,TRBJ2-7,TGTGCCAGCAGCCCCTATTCAAGGGGGCTATACGAGCAGTACTTC,CASSPYSRGLYEQYF
.,TRBV7-9,.,14,TRBJ2-5,TGTGCCAGCAGCTTGGAGGAGGTCTTTCTGACCCAGTACTTC,CASSLEEVFLTQYF
.,TRBV10-3,TRBD2,13,TRBJ2-1,TGTGCCATCAGTGGGGTAGCGGGGGATGAGCAGTTCTTC,CAISGVAGDEQFF
.,TRBV7-9,.,12,TRBJ1-4,TGTGCCAGCAGCTTACGGAATGAAAAACTGTTTTTT,CASSLRNEKLFF
.,TRBV2,TRBD2,15,TRBJ2-5,TGTGCCAGCAGTGGCACTAGCGGGAGTTTCGAGACCCAGTACTTC,CASSGTSGSFETQYF
.,TRBV7-3,.,14,TRBJ2-7,TGTGCCAGCAGCTTAAAGGGGGGAACGTACGAGCAGTACTTC,CASSLKGGTYEQYF
.,TRBV5-1,TRBD2,14,TRBJ2-3,TGCGCCAGCAGAGGACTAGCGGGTGGGGATACGCAGTATTTT,CASRGLAGGDTQYF
.,TRBV5-5,.,14,TRBJ1-3,TGTGCCAGCAGCCTGACAGGACTTGGAAACACCATATATTTT,CASSLTGLGNTIYF
.,TRBV18,.,14,TRBJ2-5,TGTGCCAGCTCACCACGACAGGAACTCAGGACCCAGTACTTC,CASSPRQELRTQYF
.,TRBV23-1,.,14,TRBJ1-1,TGCGCCATTCACTACGGACGGGTGAACACTGAAGCTTTCTTT,CAIHYGRVNTEAFF
.,TRBV7-2,TRBD2,21,TRBJ2-5,TGTGCCAGCAGCTTAGCGAGGACTAGCGGGGGGGCAGCACTTAGGTCAGAGACCCAGTACTTC,CASSLARTSGGAALRSETQYF
.,TRBV29-1,TRBD1,14,TRBJ2-1,TGCAGCGCGATTGGACAGGGAAACTACAATGAGCAGTTCTTC,CSAIGQGNYNEQFF
few,TRBV9,TRBD1,14,TRBJ1-1,TGTGCCAGCAGCGTAGCCGCAGGGGGAGGCGAAGCTTTCTTT,CASSVAAGGGEAFF